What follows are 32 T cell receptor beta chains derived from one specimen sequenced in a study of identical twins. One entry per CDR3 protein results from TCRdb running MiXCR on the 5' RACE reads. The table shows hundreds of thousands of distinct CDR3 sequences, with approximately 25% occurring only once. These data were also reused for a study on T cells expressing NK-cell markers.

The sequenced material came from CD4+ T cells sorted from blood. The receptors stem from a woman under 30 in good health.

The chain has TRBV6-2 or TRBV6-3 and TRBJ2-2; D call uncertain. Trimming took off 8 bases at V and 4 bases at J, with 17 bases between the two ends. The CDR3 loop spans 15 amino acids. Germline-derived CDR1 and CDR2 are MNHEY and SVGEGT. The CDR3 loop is CASFDPGTFTGELFF. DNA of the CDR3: TGTGCCAGCTTCGACCCCGGAACATTCACCGGGGAGCTGTTTTTT.

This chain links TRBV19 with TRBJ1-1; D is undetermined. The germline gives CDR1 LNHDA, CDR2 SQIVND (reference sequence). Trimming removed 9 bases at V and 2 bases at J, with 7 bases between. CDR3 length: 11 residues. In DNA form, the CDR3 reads TGTGCCAGCACCCATAACACTGAAGCTTTCTTT. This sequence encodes CASTHNTEAFF.

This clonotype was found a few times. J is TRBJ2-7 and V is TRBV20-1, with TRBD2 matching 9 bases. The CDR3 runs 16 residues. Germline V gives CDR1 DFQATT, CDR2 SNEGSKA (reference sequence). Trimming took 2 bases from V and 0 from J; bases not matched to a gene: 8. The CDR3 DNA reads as TGCAGTGCTAGATCAGGACTACTAGCGGGCTCCTACGAGCAGTACTTC. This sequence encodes CSARSGLLAGSYEQYF.

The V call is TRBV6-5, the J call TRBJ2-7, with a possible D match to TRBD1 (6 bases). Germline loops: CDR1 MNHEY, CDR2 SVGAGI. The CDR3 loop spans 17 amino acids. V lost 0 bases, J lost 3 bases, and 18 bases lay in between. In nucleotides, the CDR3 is TGTGCCAGCAGTTACTCGGTTTGGGGGCAGGGTCTCTACGAGCAGTACTTC. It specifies CASSYSVWGQGLYEQYF.

CDR3 nucleotide sequence: TGTGCCAGCAGCTTGCCCGGTCCCCTCACAGATACGCAGTATTTT. Amino acids: CASSLPGPLTDTQYF. The chain uses TRBV11-2 and TRBJ2-3; D is uncertain. V dropped 3 bases and J dropped 2 bases, with 12 bases sitting between them. The CDR3 runs 15 residues. The V gene's germline CDR1 is SGHAT and CDR2 FQNNGV.

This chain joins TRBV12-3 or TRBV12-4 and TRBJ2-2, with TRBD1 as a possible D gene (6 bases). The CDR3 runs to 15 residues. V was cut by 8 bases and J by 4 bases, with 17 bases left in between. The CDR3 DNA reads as TGTGCCAGCGGACTCCAGGGGTTAGGCACCGGGGAGCTGTTTTTT. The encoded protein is CASGLQGLGTGELFF.

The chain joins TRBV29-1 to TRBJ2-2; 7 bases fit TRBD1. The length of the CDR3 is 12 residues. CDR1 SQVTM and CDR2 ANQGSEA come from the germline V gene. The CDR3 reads CSGTVNTGELFF. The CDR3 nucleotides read TGCAGTGGGACAGTCAACACCGGGGAGCTGTTTTTT.

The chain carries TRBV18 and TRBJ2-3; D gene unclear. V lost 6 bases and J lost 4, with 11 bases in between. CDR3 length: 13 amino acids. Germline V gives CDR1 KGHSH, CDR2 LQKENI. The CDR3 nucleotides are TGTGCCAGCTCTACGACTTTGGCAGATACGCAGTATTTT. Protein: CASSTTLADTQYF.

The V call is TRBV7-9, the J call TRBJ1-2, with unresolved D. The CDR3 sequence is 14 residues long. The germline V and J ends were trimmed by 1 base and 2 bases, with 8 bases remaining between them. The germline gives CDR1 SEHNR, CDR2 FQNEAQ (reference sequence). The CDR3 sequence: CASSLVGGNYGYTF. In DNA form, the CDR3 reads TGTGCCAGCAGCTTAGTCGGCGGCAACTATGGCTACACCTTC. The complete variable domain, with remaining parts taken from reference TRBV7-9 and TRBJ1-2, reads DTGVSQNPRHKITKRGQNVTFRCDPISEHNRLYWYRQTLGQGPEFLTYFQNEAQLEKSRLLSDRFSAERPKGSFSTLEIQRTEQGDSAMYLCASSLVGGNYGYTFGSGTRLTVV.

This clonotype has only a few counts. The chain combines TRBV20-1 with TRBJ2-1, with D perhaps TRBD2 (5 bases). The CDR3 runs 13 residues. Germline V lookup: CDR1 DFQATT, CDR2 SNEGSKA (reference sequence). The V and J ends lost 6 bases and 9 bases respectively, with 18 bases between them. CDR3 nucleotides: TGCAGTGCCTTTCCCCCCTCTAGCAGTGAGCAGTTCTTC. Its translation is CSAFPPSSSEQFF.

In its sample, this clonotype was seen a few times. The CDR3 DNA reads as TGCAGTGCTAGATCGGGAGCTTCTCACAATGAGCAGTTCTTC. Its protein is CSARSGASHNEQFF. The V call is TRBV20-1, the J call TRBJ2-1; TRBD2 is a possible D gene (6 bases). The CDR3 sequence is 14 residues long. Germline-derived CDR1 and CDR2 are DFQATT and SNEGSKA (reference sequence). The V end lost 2 bases, the J end lost 5 bases, and 13 bases lay between the germline ends.

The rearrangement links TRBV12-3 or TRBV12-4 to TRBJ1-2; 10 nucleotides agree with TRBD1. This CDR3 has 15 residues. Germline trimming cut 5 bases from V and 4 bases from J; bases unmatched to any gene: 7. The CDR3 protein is CASSQTGGATYGYTF. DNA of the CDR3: TGTGCCAGCAGTCAGACAGGGGGCGCGACCTATGGCTACACCTTC.

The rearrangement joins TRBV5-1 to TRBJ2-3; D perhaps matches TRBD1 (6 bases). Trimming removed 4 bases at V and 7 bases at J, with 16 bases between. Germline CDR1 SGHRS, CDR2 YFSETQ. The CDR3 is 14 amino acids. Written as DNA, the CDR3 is TGCGCCAGCAGCACCAGCCGGGACACCTATACGCAGTATTTT. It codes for CASSTSRDTYTQYF.

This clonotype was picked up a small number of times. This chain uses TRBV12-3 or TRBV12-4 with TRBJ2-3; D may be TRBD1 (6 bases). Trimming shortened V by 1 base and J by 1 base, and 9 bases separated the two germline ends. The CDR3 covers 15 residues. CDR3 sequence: CASSLVRQGTDTQYF. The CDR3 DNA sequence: TGTGCCAGCAGTTTAGTCCGACAGGGCACAGATACGCAGTATTTT.

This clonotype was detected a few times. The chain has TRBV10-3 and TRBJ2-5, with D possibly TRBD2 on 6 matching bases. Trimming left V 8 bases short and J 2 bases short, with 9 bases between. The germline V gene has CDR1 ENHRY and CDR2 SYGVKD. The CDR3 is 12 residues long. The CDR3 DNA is TGTGCCATCTGGAGCGGGCAAGAGACCCAGTACTTC. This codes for CAIWSGQETQYF.

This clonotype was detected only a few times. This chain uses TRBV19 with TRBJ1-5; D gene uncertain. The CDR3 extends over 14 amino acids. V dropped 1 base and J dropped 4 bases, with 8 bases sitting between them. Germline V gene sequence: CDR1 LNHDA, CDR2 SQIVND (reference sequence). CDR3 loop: CASSIVSANQPQHF. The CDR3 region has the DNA TGTGCCAGTAGTATAGTATCGGCTAATCAGCCCCAGCATTTT.

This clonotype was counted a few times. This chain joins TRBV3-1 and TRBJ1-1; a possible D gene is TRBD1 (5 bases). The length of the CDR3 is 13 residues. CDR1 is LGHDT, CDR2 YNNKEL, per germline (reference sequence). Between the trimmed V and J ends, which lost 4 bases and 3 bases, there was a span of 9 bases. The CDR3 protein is CASSPGDHTEAFF. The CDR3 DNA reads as TGTGCCAGCAGCCCGGGGGACCACACTGAAGCTTTCTTT.

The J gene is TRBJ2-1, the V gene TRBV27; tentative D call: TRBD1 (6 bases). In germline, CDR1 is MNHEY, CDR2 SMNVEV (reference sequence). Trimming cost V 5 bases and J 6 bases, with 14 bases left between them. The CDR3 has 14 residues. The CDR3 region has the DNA TGTGCCAGCAGTCTCCTACAGGGAGCCAATGAGCAGTTCTTC. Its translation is CASSLLQGANEQFF.

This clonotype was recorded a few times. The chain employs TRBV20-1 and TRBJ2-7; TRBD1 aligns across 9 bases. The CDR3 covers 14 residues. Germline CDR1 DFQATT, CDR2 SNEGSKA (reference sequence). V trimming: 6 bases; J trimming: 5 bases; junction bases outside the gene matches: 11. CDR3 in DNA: TGCAGTGCCAGCCATCCGGGACAGGGAAACGAGCAGTACTTC. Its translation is CSASHPGQGNEQYF.

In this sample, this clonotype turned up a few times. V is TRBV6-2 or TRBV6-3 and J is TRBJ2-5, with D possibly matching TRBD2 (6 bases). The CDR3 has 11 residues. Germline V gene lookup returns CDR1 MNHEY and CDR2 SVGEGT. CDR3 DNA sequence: TGTGCAGAGACTAGTGGGGAGACCCAGTACTTC. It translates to CAETSGETQYF.

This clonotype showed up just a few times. The CDR3 here is CASSSRVVSEQFF. The CDR3 nucleotides read TGTGCCAGCAGTTCTCGGGTGGTTAGTGAGCAGTTCTTC. The genes are TRBV12-3 or TRBV12-4 and TRBJ2-1; D not certain. V was pared by 4 bases and J by 9 bases, with 13 bases between. The CDR3 contains 13 residues.

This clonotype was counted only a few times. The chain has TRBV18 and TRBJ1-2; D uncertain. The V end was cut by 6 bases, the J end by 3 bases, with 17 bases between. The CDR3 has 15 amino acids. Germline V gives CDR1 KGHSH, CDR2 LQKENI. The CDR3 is CASSPAASLDYGYTF. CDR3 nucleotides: TGTGCCAGCTCCCCAGCCGCCTCATTGGACTATGGCTACACCTTC.

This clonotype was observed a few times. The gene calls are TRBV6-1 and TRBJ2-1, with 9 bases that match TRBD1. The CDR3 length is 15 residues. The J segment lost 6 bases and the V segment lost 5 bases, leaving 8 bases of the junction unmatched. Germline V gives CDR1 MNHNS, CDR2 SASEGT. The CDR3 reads CASSRGQGPTNEQFF. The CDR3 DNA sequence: TGTGCCAGCAGTCGCGGACAGGGGCCAACCAATGAGCAGTTCTTC.

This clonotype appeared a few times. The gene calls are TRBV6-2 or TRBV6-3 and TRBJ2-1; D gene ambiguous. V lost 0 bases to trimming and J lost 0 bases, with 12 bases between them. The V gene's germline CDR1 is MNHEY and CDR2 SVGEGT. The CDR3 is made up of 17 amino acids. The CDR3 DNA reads TGTGCCAGCAGTTACTCAAGCGCATCGAGCTCCTACAATGAGCAGTTCTTC. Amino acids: CASSYSSASSSYNEQFF.

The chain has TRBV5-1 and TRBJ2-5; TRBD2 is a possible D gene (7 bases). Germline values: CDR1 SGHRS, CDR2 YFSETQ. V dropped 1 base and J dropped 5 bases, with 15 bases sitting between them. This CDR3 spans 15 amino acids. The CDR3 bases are TGCGCCAGCAGCTTGAGGGGGGGCCCCTCCGAGACCCAGTACTTC. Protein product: CASSLRGGPSETQYF.

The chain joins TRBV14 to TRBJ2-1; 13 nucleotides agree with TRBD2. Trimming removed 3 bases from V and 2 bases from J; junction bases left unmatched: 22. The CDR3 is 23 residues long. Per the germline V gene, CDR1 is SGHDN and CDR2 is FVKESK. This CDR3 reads CASSQSGTWEVRTSGSTYNEQFF. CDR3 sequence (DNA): TGTGCCAGCAGCCAGTCCGGGACCTGGGAGGTTCGGACTAGCGGGAGTACCTACAATGAGCAGTTCTTC. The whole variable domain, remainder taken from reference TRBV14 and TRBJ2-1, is EAGVTQFPSHSVIEKGQTVTLRCDPISGHDNLYWYRRVMGKEIKFLLHFVKESKQDESGMPNNRFLAERTGGTYSTLKVQPAELEDSGVYFCASSQSGTWEVRTSGSTYNEQFFGPGTRLTVL.

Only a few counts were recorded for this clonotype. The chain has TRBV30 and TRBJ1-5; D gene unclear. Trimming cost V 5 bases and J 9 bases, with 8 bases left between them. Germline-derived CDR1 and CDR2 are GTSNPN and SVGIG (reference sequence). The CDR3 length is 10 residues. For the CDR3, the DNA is TGTGCCTGGGGGGAATCGCCCCAGCATTTT. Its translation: CAWGESPQHF. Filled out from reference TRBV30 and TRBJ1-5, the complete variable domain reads SQTIHQWPATLVQPVGSPLSLECTVEGTSNPNLYWYRQAAGRGLQLLFYSVGIGQISSEVPQNLSASRPQDRQFILSSKKLLLSDSGFYLCAWGESPQHFGDGTRLSIL.

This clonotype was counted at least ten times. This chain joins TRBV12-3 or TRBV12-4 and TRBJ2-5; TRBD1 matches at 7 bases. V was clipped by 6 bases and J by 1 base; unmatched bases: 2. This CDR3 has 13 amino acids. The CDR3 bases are TGTGCCAGCAGACGACAGGGCCAAGAGACCCAGTACTTC. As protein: CASRRQGQETQYF.

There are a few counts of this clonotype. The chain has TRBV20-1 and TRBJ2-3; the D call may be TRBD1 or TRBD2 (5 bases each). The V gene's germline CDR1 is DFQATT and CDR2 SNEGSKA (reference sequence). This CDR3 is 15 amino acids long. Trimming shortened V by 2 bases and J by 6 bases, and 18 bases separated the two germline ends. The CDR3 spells CSARTGRDWEDTQYF. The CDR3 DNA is TGCAGTGCTAGAACAGGCCGGGATTGGGAGGATACGCAGTATTTT.

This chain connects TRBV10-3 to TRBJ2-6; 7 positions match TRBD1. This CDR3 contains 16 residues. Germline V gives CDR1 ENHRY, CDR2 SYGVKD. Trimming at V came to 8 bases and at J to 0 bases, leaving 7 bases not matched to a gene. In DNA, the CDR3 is TGTGCCATCCAAGCAGGGGGATCCTCTGGGGCCAACGTCCTGACTTTC. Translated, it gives CAIQAGGSSGANVLTF.

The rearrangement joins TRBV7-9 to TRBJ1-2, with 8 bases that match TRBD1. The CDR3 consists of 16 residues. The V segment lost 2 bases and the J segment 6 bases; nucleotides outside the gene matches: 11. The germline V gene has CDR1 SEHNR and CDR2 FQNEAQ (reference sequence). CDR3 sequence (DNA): TGTGCCAGCAGCTTATTCAGGGTCAGGGGGCTGAATGGCTACACCTTC. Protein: CASSLFRVRGLNGYTF.

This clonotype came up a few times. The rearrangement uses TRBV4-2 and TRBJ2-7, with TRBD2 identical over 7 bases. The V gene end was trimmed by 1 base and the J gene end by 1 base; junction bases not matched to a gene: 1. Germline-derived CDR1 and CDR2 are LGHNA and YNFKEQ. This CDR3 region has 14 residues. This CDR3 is CASSQGGGSYEQYF. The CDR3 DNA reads TGTGCCAGCAGCCAAGGGGGGGGGTCCTACGAGCAGTACTTC.